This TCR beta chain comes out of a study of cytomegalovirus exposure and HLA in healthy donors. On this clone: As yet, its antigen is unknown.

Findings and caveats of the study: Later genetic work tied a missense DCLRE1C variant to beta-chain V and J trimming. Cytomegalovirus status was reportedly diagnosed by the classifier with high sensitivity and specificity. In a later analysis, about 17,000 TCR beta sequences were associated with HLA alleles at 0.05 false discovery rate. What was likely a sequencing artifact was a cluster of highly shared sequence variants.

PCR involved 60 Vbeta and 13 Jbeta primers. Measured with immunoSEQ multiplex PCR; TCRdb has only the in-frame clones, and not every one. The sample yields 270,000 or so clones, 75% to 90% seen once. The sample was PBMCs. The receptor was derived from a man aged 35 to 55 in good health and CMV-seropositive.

The CDR3 nucleotides read TGTGCCAGCAGCCGGCCGGGACAGGTGAATGAGCAGTTCTTC. It yields the protein CASSRPGQVNEQFF. The chain carries TRBV14 and TRBJ2-1; 8 bases are shared with TRBD1. J lost 7 bases, V lost 4 bases, and 6 bases had no gene match. CDR3 size: 14 residues. CDR1 and CDR2 (germline): SGHDN, FVKESK.